The TCR beta chain under discussion was sequenced for a study of T cells in Graves' hyperthyroidism and ophthalmopathy. Points on this clonotype: Its antigen remains unidentified.

Amplification targeted TCR beta CDR3 regions from RNA transcripts. With the HTBI primer set, the TCR CDR3 went through a first round of RT-PCR. TCRdb redid the calling of the multiplex PCR reads with MiXCR, one entry per CDR3 protein. The sample includes fewer than 25,000 distinct CDR3 sequences, 45% to 55% of them seen just once. Trimming cost V 5 bases and J 3 bases; bases outside gene matches: 8. The germline V gene has CDR1 LNHNV and CDR2 YYDKDF (reference sequence). CDR3 length: 15 amino acids. Study-wide findings and caveats: In blood, most of the thyroid clonotypes expanded above 0.001 were also present.

Clinical symptoms, serum thyroxine and TRAb, thyroid ultrasound and orbital computed tomography were used for the diagnoses. Blood dates from first hyperthyroidism diagnosis, before any ophthalmopathy symptoms. The clonotype was recovered from a woman between 40 and 50 years old with Graves' hyperthyroidism that later progressed to Graves' ophthalmopathy. The sample comprised blood. The chain links TRBV15 to TRBJ2-7; 9 bases line up with TRBD1. The CDR3 DNA follows: TGTGCCACCAGCCGAGCCCGGGACAGGGACTACGAGCAGTACTTC. It encodes CATSRARDRDYEQYF.